This is a list of T cell receptor beta chains from one sample in a study of Graves' ophthalmopathy and Graves' hyperthyroidism. TCRdb re-derived calls from the multiplex PCR reads in MiXCR, one entry per CDR3 protein. Here the sample spans around 1.1 million distinct CDR3 sequences, about two fifths being singletons. Sequencing was performed on peripheral blood or thyroid tissue (not recorded which). The receptors were sampled from an adult man with Graves' hyperthyroidism. CDR3s include the opening cysteine and the closing phenylalanine or tryptophan. The order of the fields is D gene, clone size, J gene, V gene, CDR3 DNA, CDR3 protein. The D gene is left open where the match is weak. A clone size is listed for some rows: how often the clone was seen (once, few, many), or a class if it is expanded.

D gene: .; clone size: .; J gene: TRBJ2-5; V gene: TRBV10-3; CDR3 DNA: TGTGCCATCGCTCAGGAGCCTGGGGGGACCCAGTACTTC; CDR3 protein: CAIAQEPGGTQYF
D gene: .; clone size: few; J gene: TRBJ2-7; V gene: TRBV12-5; CDR3 DNA: TGTGCTAGTTCCCAGGGGGGCAGCAACGAGCAGTACTTC; CDR3 protein: CASSQGGSNEQYF
D gene: TRBD1; clone size: few; J gene: TRBJ2-6; V gene: TRBV15; CDR3 DNA: TGTGCCACCAGCGGGACAGGGGCTGGGGCCAACGTCCTGACTTTC; CDR3 protein: CATSGTGAGANVLTF
D gene: TRBD2; clone size: few; J gene: TRBJ2-7; V gene: TRBV6-5; CDR3 DNA: TGTGCCAGCAGTTATGGGGCTAGCGGGGGGTCGTACGAGCAGTACTTC; CDR3 protein: CASSYGASGGSYEQYF
D gene: TRBD2; clone size: few; J gene: TRBJ2-3; V gene: TRBV25-1; CDR3 DNA: TGTGCCAGCAGTCTCTATAGCGGGGGCACAGATACGCAGTATTTT; CDR3 protein: CASSLYSGGTDTQYF
D gene: .; clone size: .; J gene: TRBJ1-1; V gene: TRBV25-1; CDR3 DNA: TGTGCCAGCAGCTTAGACCCTGGCACTGAAGCTTTCTTT; CDR3 protein: CASSLDPGTEAFF
D gene: .; clone size: many; J gene: TRBJ1-2; V gene: TRBV10-3; CDR3 DNA: TGTGCCATCAGTGAGTCGGTATCAAATAACTATGGCTACACCTTC; CDR3 protein: CAISESVSNNYGYTF
D gene: .; clone size: .; J gene: TRBJ1-4; V gene: TRBV6-5; CDR3 DNA: TGTGCCAGCAGTCCTACCGTTGCAACTAATGAAAAACTGTTTTTT; CDR3 protein: CASSPTVATNEKLFF
D gene: TRBD1; clone size: .; J gene: TRBJ1-6; V gene: TRBV9; CDR3 DNA: TGTGCCAGCAGTTACTCGGACAGGGGACTTTATTCACCCCTCCACTTT; CDR3 protein: CASSYSDRGLYSPLHF
D gene: .; clone size: few; J gene: TRBJ1-5; V gene: TRBV5-8; CDR3 DNA: TGTGCCAGCAGCTTGGTTGACGATTTTCAGCCCCAGCATTTT; CDR3 protein: CASSLVDDFQPQHF
D gene: .; clone size: .; J gene: TRBJ1-1; V gene: TRBV7-2; CDR3 DNA: TGTGCCAGCAGCTCCGAGGGAAGTCTGTTTGCTTTCTTT; CDR3 protein: CASSSEGSLFAFF
D gene: .; clone size: many; J gene: TRBJ1-1; V gene: TRBV15; CDR3 DNA: TGTGCCACCAGCATCTCTTCCAGTCCGAGGAGGGGGTTT; CDR3 protein: CATSISSSPRRGF
D gene: TRBD2; clone size: many; J gene: TRBJ2-7; V gene: TRBV29-1; CDR3 DNA: TGCAGCGTTGCACGGGGGGACGAGCAGTACTTC; CDR3 protein: CSVARGDEQYF
D gene: .; clone size: few; J gene: TRBJ1-6; V gene: TRBV4-3; CDR3 DNA: TGCGCCAGCAGCCAGGAGACAGTTTATAATTCACCCCTCCACTTT; CDR3 protein: CASSQETVYNSPLHF
D gene: TRBD1; clone size: .; J gene: TRBJ2-2; V gene: TRBV19; CDR3 DNA: TGTGCCAGTAAGGACAGGGTAGGGGCCACCGGGGAGCTGTTTTTT; CDR3 protein: CASKDRVGATGELFF
D gene: .; clone size: few; J gene: TRBJ2-6; V gene: TRBV25-1; CDR3 DNA: TGTGCCAGCAGACCTGCTTACTCTGGGGCCAACGTCCTGACTTTC; CDR3 protein: CASRPAYSGANVLTF
D gene: .; clone size: many; J gene: TRBJ1-6; V gene: TRBV2; CDR3 DNA: TGTGCCAGCAGTGAAATTGCTCTCCACTTT; CDR3 protein: CASSEIALHF
D gene: .; clone size: .; J gene: TRBJ1-2; V gene: TRBV6-5; CDR3 DNA: TGTGCCAGCAGTTACGGCAGGTTTTATGGCTACACCTTC; CDR3 protein: CASSYGRFYGYTF
D gene: TRBD1; clone size: many; J gene: TRBJ1-1; V gene: TRBV5-1; CDR3 DNA: TGCGCCAGCAAACTAGACAGGGAAACTGAAGCTTTCTTT; CDR3 protein: CASKLDRETEAFF
D gene: .; clone size: many; J gene: TRBJ1-1; V gene: TRBV20-1; CDR3 DNA: TGCAGTGCTAGGAAGACAGCTAGCGGGACTGAAGCTTTCTTT; CDR3 protein: CSARKTASGTEAFF
D gene: .; clone size: .; J gene: TRBJ2-7; V gene: TRBV6-5; CDR3 DNA: TGTGCCAGCAGATCACTCCGGGGAACAGCCTACGAGCAGTACTTC; CDR3 protein: CASRSLRGTAYEQYF
D gene: .; clone size: .; J gene: TRBJ2-5; V gene: TRBV29-1; CDR3 DNA: TGCAGCGCGTTGAGTTGGGAGTCGGAGACCCAGTACTTC; CDR3 protein: CSALSWESETQYF
D gene: .; clone size: few; J gene: TRBJ2-5; V gene: TRBV11-2; CDR3 DNA: TGTGCCAGCAGCTTAGCCCTACAGGGTTTGGAGACCCAGTACTTC; CDR3 protein: CASSLALQGLETQYF
D gene: .; clone size: many; J gene: TRBJ1-3; V gene: TRBV2; CDR3 DNA: TGTGCCGGCCGACAGCTCTCTGGAAACACCATATATTTT; CDR3 protein: CAGRQLSGNTIYF
D gene: .; clone size: few; J gene: TRBJ2-2; V gene: TRBV20-1; CDR3 DNA: TGCAGCTGTCAGTCGAACACCGGGGAGCTGTTTTTT; CDR3 protein: CSCQSNTGELFF
D gene: .; clone size: many; J gene: TRBJ1-1; V gene: TRBV29-1; CDR3 DNA: TGCAGCGCTTCAGTGAACACTGAAGCTTTCTTT; CDR3 protein: CSASVNTEAFF
D gene: TRBD2; clone size: many; J gene: TRBJ2-5; V gene: TRBV28; CDR3 DNA: TGTGCCAGCAGTCCCCGTGGACTAGCCGGGTACTTC; CDR3 protein: CASSPRGLAGYF
D gene: .; clone size: .; J gene: TRBJ1-4; V gene: TRBV29-1; CDR3 DNA: TGCAGCGTTGAAGATTCTGGGTTT; CDR3 protein: CSVEDSGF
D gene: .; clone size: .; J gene: TRBJ2-2; V gene: TRBV2; CDR3 DNA: TGTGCCGGGACACAGGGCGGGGAGCTGTTTTTT; CDR3 protein: CAGTQGGELFF
D gene: TRBD2; clone size: .; J gene: TRBJ2-5; V gene: TRBV7-2; CDR3 DNA: TGTGCCAGCAGCTTAGTGTTGACTAGCGGGGGCCACCAAGAGACCCAGTACTTC; CDR3 protein: CASSLVLTSGGHQETQYF
D gene: TRBD1; clone size: .; J gene: TRBJ1-2; V gene: TRBV7-9; CDR3 DNA: TGTGCCAGCAGCCCCCCCGGGACAGTTTCTCGGGAAGGCTACACCTTC; CDR3 protein: CASSPPGTVSREGYTF
D gene: TRBD1; clone size: many; J gene: TRBJ1-2; V gene: TRBV20-1; CDR3 DNA: TGCAGTGCCCCTAAGGAGGGGGCCCAAATTTATGGCTACACCTTC; CDR3 protein: CSAPKEGAQIYGYTF
D gene: .; clone size: .; J gene: TRBJ1-2; V gene: TRBV7-2; CDR3 DNA: TGTGCCAGCAATGGTGGGGGCAGATACTATGGCTACACCTTC; CDR3 protein: CASNGGGRYYGYTF
D gene: .; clone size: .; J gene: TRBJ1-2; V gene: TRBV12-3/TRBV12-4; CDR3 DNA: TGTGCTAGTGGTTTGGTCGGGACAAACTATGGCTACACCTTC; CDR3 protein: CASGLVGTNYGYTF
D gene: TRBD1; clone size: .; J gene: TRBJ1-2; V gene: TRBV24-1; CDR3 DNA: TGTGCCACCAGAAATAGACAGGGTTGGGACGGCTACACCTTC; CDR3 protein: CATRNRQGWDGYTF
D gene: .; clone size: .; J gene: TRBJ2-1; V gene: TRBV7-6; CDR3 DNA: TGTGCCAGCAGTGGGTCTAATGAGCAGTTCTTC; CDR3 protein: CASSGSNEQFF
D gene: .; clone size: .; J gene: TRBJ2-5; V gene: TRBV5-4; CDR3 DNA: TGTGCCAGCAGCTTGGAAAGGAGCCCCCAAGAGACCCAGTACTTC; CDR3 protein: CASSLERSPQETQYF
D gene: .; clone size: .; J gene: TRBJ2-7; V gene: TRBV11-2; CDR3 DNA: TGTGCCAGCAGCCCACGTAGTGAGAGGGACACCTACTACGAGCAGTACTTC; CDR3 protein: CASSPRSERDTYYEQYF
D gene: .; clone size: .; J gene: TRBJ2-7; V gene: TRBV7-2; CDR3 DNA: TGTGCCAGCAAGACGGGACTCCCTGAGCAGTACTTC; CDR3 protein: CASKTGLPEQYF
D gene: .; clone size: .; J gene: TRBJ1-5; V gene: TRBV2; CDR3 DNA: TGTGCCAGCAGTCGGGGCAGGGGTGCTCAGCCCCAGCATTTT; CDR3 protein: CASSRGRGAQPQHF
D gene: .; clone size: .; J gene: TRBJ1-1; V gene: TRBV12-3/TRBV12-4; CDR3 DNA: TGTGCCAGCACCAAGGGGGACACACGGAACACTGAAGCTTTCTTT; CDR3 protein: CASTKGDTRNTEAFF
D gene: .; clone size: many; J gene: TRBJ1-3; V gene: TRBV7-9; CDR3 DNA: TGTGCCAGCCAGCCCCAGGGTGCGTCCGGAAACACCATATATTTT; CDR3 protein: CASQPQGASGNTIYF
D gene: .; clone size: .; J gene: TRBJ1-4; V gene: TRBV20-1; CDR3 DNA: TGCAGTGCCTCGGCAGGGGAGGGGCGGGAAAAACTGTTTTTT; CDR3 protein: CSASAGEGREKLFF
D gene: .; clone size: many; J gene: TRBJ1-2; V gene: TRBV4-3; CDR3 DNA: TGCGCCAGCAGCCAAGATAACCAGGGATATGGCTACACCTTC; CDR3 protein: CASSQDNQGYGYTF
D gene: TRBD1; clone size: few; J gene: TRBJ1-1; V gene: TRBV12-3/TRBV12-4; CDR3 DNA: TGTGCCAGCAGTCGCCCGGGACAGGGGTACTCTGAAGCTTTCTTT; CDR3 protein: CASSRPGQGYSEAFF